The clone carrying this TCR beta chain came up a few times. V shed 3 bases, J shed 5 bases, and the junction held 8 bases outside the gene matches. This CDR3 has 14 residues. Per germline, CDR1 SGHRS and CDR2 YFSETQ. The data were produced by immunoSEQ multiplex PCR, yet TCRdb's version contains in-frame clones alone and is incomplete. The sample includes around 350,000 clones, around 87% of them seen just once. The entry originates in a study of blood T cell repertoires in COVID-19. Study in general: In each case, the material was cDNA or gDNA derived from T cells, B-cell-depleted T cells, or PBMCs.

This TCR was recovered from a human donor in a cohort sampled during active COVID-19. The sample consisted of peripheral blood. The chain carries TRBV5-1 and TRBJ2-7; 7 bases fit TRBD2. CDR3 in amino acids: CASSSSFLADEQYF. The DNA for the CDR3 is TGCGCCAGCAGCTCCAGTTTTCTAGCGGACGAGCAGTACTTC. The variable domain in full, completed from reference TRBV5-1 and TRBJ2-7, reads KAGVTQTPRYLIKTRGQQVTLSCSPISGHRSVSWYQQTPGQGLQFLFEYFSETQRNKGNFPGRFSGRQFSNSRSEMNVSTLELGDSALYLCASSSSFLADEQYFGPGTRLTVT.